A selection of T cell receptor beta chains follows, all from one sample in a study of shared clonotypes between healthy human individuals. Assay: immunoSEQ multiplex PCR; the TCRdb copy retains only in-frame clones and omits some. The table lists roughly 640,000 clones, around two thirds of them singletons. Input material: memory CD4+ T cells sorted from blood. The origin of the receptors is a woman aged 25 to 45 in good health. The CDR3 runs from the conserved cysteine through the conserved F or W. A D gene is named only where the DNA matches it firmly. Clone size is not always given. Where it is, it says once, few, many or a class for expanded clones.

CDR3aa: CASSGGFGDTQYF; CDR3nt: TGTGCCAGCAGTGGGGGTTTTGGAGATACGCAGTATTTT; v_gene: TRBV2; d_gene: -; j_gene: TRBJ2-3; abundance: -
CDR3aa: CASTRGSEQFF; CDR3nt: TGTGCCAGCACCCGAGGAAGTGAGCAGTTCTTC; v_gene: TRBV28; d_gene: -; j_gene: TRBJ2-1; abundance: -
CDR3aa: CASSLTSGSQNEQFF; CDR3nt: TGTGCCAGCAGCTTGACTAGCGGGAGTCAGAATGAGCAGTTCTTC; v_gene: TRBV5-4; d_gene: TRBD2; j_gene: TRBJ2-1; abundance: -
CDR3aa: CASSLSGSSYNEQFF; CDR3nt: TGTGCCAGCAGTCTTAGCGGGAGCTCCTACAATGAGCAGTTCTTC; v_gene: TRBV28; d_gene: TRBD2; j_gene: TRBJ2-1; abundance: -
CDR3aa: CASSAAGTSGNEQFF; CDR3nt: TGTGCCAGCAGCGCAGCCGGGACTTCAGGGAATGAGCAGTTCTTC; v_gene: TRBV9; d_gene: -; j_gene: TRBJ2-1; abundance: -
CDR3aa: CASSLLAGAKGQFF; CDR3nt: TGTGCCAGTAGTCTTTTAGCGGGAGCGAAGGGGCAGTTCTTC; v_gene: TRBV19; d_gene: TRBD2; j_gene: TRBJ2-1; abundance: -
CDR3aa: CASSSSGKLYEQYF; CDR3nt: TGTGCCAGCAGTTCTAGCGGGAAGCTTTACGAGCAGTACTTC; v_gene: TRBV6-5; d_gene: TRBD2; j_gene: TRBJ2-7; abundance: -
CDR3aa: CASSGADRSEQYF; CDR3nt: TGTGCCAGCAGTGGAGCAGATCGGTCCGAGCAGTACTTC; v_gene: TRBV25-1; d_gene: -; j_gene: TRBJ2-7; abundance: -
CDR3aa: CASSLMGRASYNEQFF; CDR3nt: TGCGCCAGCAGCTTGATGGGAAGAGCCTCCTACAATGAGCAGTTCTTC; v_gene: TRBV5-1; d_gene: -; j_gene: TRBJ2-1; abundance: -
CDR3aa: CASSPQGLGSYEQYF; CDR3nt: TGTGCCAGCAGCCCCCAGGGGTTGGGGTCCTACGAGCAGTACTTC; v_gene: TRBV7-6; d_gene: -; j_gene: TRBJ2-7; abundance: few
CDR3aa: CASSYKREWTEAFF; CDR3nt: TGTGCCAGCAGTTACAAACGAGAGTGGACTGAAGCTTTCTTT; v_gene: TRBV6-6; d_gene: -; j_gene: TRBJ1-1; abundance: -
CDR3aa: CASSSGARETQYF; CDR3nt: TGTGCCAGTAGTAGCGGGGCCCGGGAGACCCAGTACTTC; v_gene: TRBV19; d_gene: -; j_gene: TRBJ2-5; abundance: -
CDR3aa: CASSDRTPPYEQYF; CDR3nt: TGTGCCAGCAGCGACCGGACCCCGCCCTACGAGCAGTACTTC; v_gene: TRBV2; d_gene: -; j_gene: TRBJ2-7; abundance: few
CDR3aa: CASSIVRVRKLAGGKSEQFF; CDR3nt: TGTGCCAGTAGTATAGTTAGGGTTCGCAAACTAGCGGGAGGAAAGAGTGAGCAGTTCTTC; v_gene: TRBV19; d_gene: TRBD2; j_gene: TRBJ2-1; abundance: -
CDR3aa: CASSWDRGPGEKLFF; CDR3nt: TGTGCCAGCAGTTGGGACAGGGGTCCAGGAGAAAAACTGTTTTTT; v_gene: TRBV28; d_gene: TRBD1; j_gene: TRBJ1-4; abundance: -
CDR3aa: CASRGDIPGGQPQHF; CDR3nt: TGTGCCAGCAGAGGGGACATTCCTGGAGGTCAGCCCCAGCATTTT; v_gene: TRBV2; d_gene: -; j_gene: TRBJ1-5; abundance: -
CDR3aa: CASGGIVWGDTQYF; CDR3nt: TGTGCCAGCGGTGGAATAGTCTGGGGAGATACGCAGTATTTT; v_gene: TRBV2; d_gene: -; j_gene: TRBJ2-3; abundance: few
CDR3aa: CASSKGRGGTGELFF; CDR3nt: TGTGCCAGTAGTAAGGGGCGGGGCGGAACCGGGGAGCTGTTTTTT; v_gene: TRBV19; d_gene: -; j_gene: TRBJ2-2; abundance: -
CDR3aa: CSVVKQGWEETQYF; CDR3nt: TGCAGCGTGGTAAAACAGGGGTGGGAAGAGACCCAGTACTTC; v_gene: TRBV29-1; d_gene: TRBD1; j_gene: TRBJ2-5; abundance: -
CDR3aa: CASSPGTSGKNIQYF; CDR3nt: TGTGCCAGCAGCCCGGGGACTAGCGGCAAAAACATTCAGTACTTC; v_gene: TRBV28; d_gene: TRBD2; j_gene: TRBJ2-4; abundance: few
CDR3aa: CASSLASGRGGEQFF; CDR3nt: TGTGCCAGCAGCTTAGCTAGCGGGAGGGGTGGTGAGCAGTTCTTC; v_gene: TRBV7-9; d_gene: TRBD2; j_gene: TRBJ2-1; abundance: -
CDR3aa: CASRTTGLNYGYTF; CDR3nt: TGTGCCAGCAGGACCACAGGCCTAAACTATGGCTACACCTTC; v_gene: TRBV28; d_gene: -; j_gene: TRBJ1-2; abundance: -
CDR3aa: CASSPIVGAGSEQFF; CDR3nt: TGTGCCAGCTCACCAATAGTAGGGGCGGGGAGTGAGCAGTTCTTC; v_gene: TRBV18; d_gene: -; j_gene: TRBJ2-1; abundance: -
CDR3aa: CASSRKGGEGKNIQYF; CDR3nt: TGTGCCAGCAGCCGGAAGGGGGGCGAGGGCAAAAACATTCAGTACTTC; v_gene: TRBV6-6; d_gene: -; j_gene: TRBJ2-4; abundance: -
CDR3aa: CASSPPSGGDQKGYTF; CDR3nt: TGTGCCAGCTCACCGCCCTCTGGAGGGGATCAGAAGGGCTACACCTTC; v_gene: TRBV18; d_gene: -; j_gene: TRBJ1-2; abundance: -
CDR3aa: CASSEQGGRFYEQYF; CDR3nt: TGTGCCAGCAGTGAACAGGGCGGGAGGTTCTACGAGCAGTACTTC; v_gene: TRBV6-1; d_gene: TRBD2; j_gene: TRBJ2-7; abundance: once
CDR3aa: CASSPILLGGELFF; CDR3nt: TGTGCCAGCAGCCCCATTCTCCTGGGCGGGGAGCTGTTTTTT; v_gene: TRBV9; d_gene: -; j_gene: TRBJ2-2; abundance: -
CDR3aa: CASGTGAGANVLTF; CDR3nt: TGCGCCAGCGGCACAGGGGCTGGGGCCAACGTCCTGACTTTC; v_gene: TRBV5-1; d_gene: TRBD1; j_gene: TRBJ2-6; abundance: -
CDR3aa: CASSDDQGAQPQHF; CDR3nt: TGTGCCAGCAGTGATGACCAGGGCGCTCAGCCCCAGCATTTT; v_gene: TRBV2; d_gene: -; j_gene: TRBJ1-5; abundance: -
CDR3aa: CASSLASDRIQYF; CDR3nt: TGTGCCAGCAGCTTAGCGTCGGATCGGATTCAGTACTTC; v_gene: TRBV7-2; d_gene: -; j_gene: TRBJ2-4; abundance: -
CDR3aa: CASSRGVENIQYF; CDR3nt: TGTGCCAGCAGCCGCGGGGTTGAAAACATTCAGTACTTC; v_gene: TRBV14; d_gene: -; j_gene: TRBJ2-4; abundance: -
CDR3aa: CAWSFLSGTSYEQYF; CDR3nt: TGTGCCTGGAGCTTCCTTAGCGGGACCTCCTACGAGCAGTACTTC; v_gene: TRBV30; d_gene: TRBD2; j_gene: TRBJ2-7; abundance: few
CDR3aa: CASSKGVLTNTEAFF; CDR3nt: TGTGCCAGCAGTAAAGGGGTTCTCACGAACACTGAAGCTTTCTTT; v_gene: TRBV6-6; d_gene: -; j_gene: TRBJ1-1; abundance: -
CDR3aa: CASSPQGNSNQPQHF; CDR3nt: TGTGCCAGCAGTCCACAGGGCAATAGCAATCAGCCCCAGCATTTT; v_gene: TRBV6-1; d_gene: -; j_gene: TRBJ1-5; abundance: -
CDR3aa: CASSVGGGRYSNQPQHF; CDR3nt: TGTGCCAGCAGTGTGGGGGGCGGCCGATATAGCAATCAGCCCCAGCATTTT; v_gene: TRBV28; d_gene: -; j_gene: TRBJ1-5; abundance: -
CDR3aa: CASSGGQGADEQFF; CDR3nt: TGTGCCAGCAGTGGAGGACAGGGGGCTGATGAGCAGTTCTTC; v_gene: TRBV25-1; d_gene: TRBD1; j_gene: TRBJ2-1; abundance: -
CDR3aa: CASSSGQLYNEQFF; CDR3nt: TGCGCCAGCAGCTCGGGACAGCTCTACAATGAGCAGTTCTTC; v_gene: TRBV5-1; d_gene: TRBD1; j_gene: TRBJ2-1; abundance: -
CDR3aa: CASSRRSYNEQFF; CDR3nt: TGTGCCAGTAGTCGCAGGTCCTACAATGAGCAGTTCTTC; v_gene: TRBV19; d_gene: -; j_gene: TRBJ2-1; abundance: -
CDR3aa: CASSYGRDYEQYF; CDR3nt: TGTGCCAGTAGTTACGGCAGAGACTACGAGCAGTACTTC; v_gene: TRBV19; d_gene: -; j_gene: TRBJ2-7; abundance: once
CDR3aa: CASTLAVGSYEQYF; CDR3nt: TGCGCCAGCACACTAGCGGTGGGTTCCTACGAGCAGTACTTC; v_gene: TRBV5-1; d_gene: TRBD2; j_gene: TRBJ2-7; abundance: -
CDR3aa: CASSIDRRADNEQFF; CDR3nt: TGTGCCAGTAGTATAGATCGTAGGGCCGACAATGAGCAGTTCTTC; v_gene: TRBV19; d_gene: -; j_gene: TRBJ2-1; abundance: -
CDR3aa: CASSERGRRVGQYF; CDR3nt: TGTGCCAGCAGTGAACGGGGCAGGCGGGTAGGGCAGTACTTC; v_gene: TRBV6-1; d_gene: -; j_gene: TRBJ2-7; abundance: -
CDR3aa: CASSLSGNNYGYTF; CDR3nt: TGTGCCAGCAGTCTATCAGGGAATAACTATGGCTACACCTTC; v_gene: TRBV28; d_gene: -; j_gene: TRBJ1-2; abundance: -
CDR3aa: CASSSGGEGSYEQYF; CDR3nt: TGTGCCAGCAGTTCCGGGGGTGAGGGTTCCTACGAGCAGTACTTC; v_gene: TRBV28; d_gene: -; j_gene: TRBJ2-7; abundance: -
CDR3aa: CASSDERREQYF; CDR3nt: TGTGCCAGCAGTGACGAACGCCGCGAGCAGTACTTC; v_gene: TRBV2; d_gene: -; j_gene: TRBJ2-7; abundance: many
CDR3aa: CAEPNGTQAYEQYF; CDR3nt: TGTGCCGAACCAAACGGGACACAAGCCTACGAGCAGTACTTC; v_gene: TRBV6-6; d_gene: -; j_gene: TRBJ2-7; abundance: -
CDR3aa: CASRMAVGSYEQYF; CDR3nt: TGCGCCAGCAGAATGGCGGTTGGTTCCTACGAGCAGTACTTC; v_gene: TRBV5-1; d_gene: -; j_gene: TRBJ2-7; abundance: once
CDR3aa: CASSVFLPPRDTQYF; CDR3nt: TGTGCCAGCAGCGTATTCCTCCCCCCGAGAGATACGCAGTATTTT; v_gene: TRBV9; d_gene: -; j_gene: TRBJ2-3; abundance: -
CDR3aa: CAWGLAGAHEQYF; CDR3nt: TGTGCCTGGGGACTAGCGGGAGCCCACGAGCAGTACTTC; v_gene: TRBV30; d_gene: TRBD2; j_gene: TRBJ2-7; abundance: -
CDR3aa: CASTPMAGVLTGELFF; CDR3nt: TGTGCCAGTACCCCTATGGCGGGAGTGTTGACCGGGGAGCTGTTTTTT; v_gene: TRBV19; d_gene: TRBD2; j_gene: TRBJ2-2; abundance: -
CDR3aa: CSVDGQGNIQYF; CDR3nt: TGCAGCGTTGATGGCCAGGGTAACATTCAGTACTTC; v_gene: TRBV29-1; d_gene: -; j_gene: TRBJ2-4; abundance: -
CDR3aa: CASTQKELAGAYDANTGELFF; CDR3nt: TGTGCCAGCACTCAAAAGGAACTAGCGGGCGCATATGACGCGAACACCGGGGAGCTGTTTTTT; v_gene: TRBV27; d_gene: TRBD2; j_gene: TRBJ2-2; abundance: -